The next 6 T cell receptor beta chains were all read from a single sample in a study of T cells in localized non-small cell lung cancer. Here immunoSEQ multiplex PCR was the method, and the copy in TCRdb shows in-frame clones only, minus some. The sample holds approximately 30,000 clones, about 85% seen once. Specimen: peripheral blood mononuclear cells, collected before any cancer treatment. These receptors all come from a man between 40 and 75 years old with stage III lung adenocarcinoma.

This chain links TRBV7-9 with TRBJ2-1; 9 bases line up with TRBD2. Germline V gives CDR1 SEHNR, CDR2 FQNEAQ (reference sequence). V trimming: 4 bases; J trimming: 3 bases; junction bases outside the gene matches: 4. This CDR3 region has 15 residues. CDR3 protein: CASSSGTSSYNEQFF. The CDR3 bases are TGTGCCAGCAGCTCCGGGACTAGCAGCTACAATGAGCAGTTCTTC.

This chain links TRBV5-6 with TRBJ2-1; D perhaps matches TRBD1 (5 bases). In germline, CDR1 is SGHDT, CDR2 YYEEEE. V was clipped by 5 bases and J by 3 bases, with 12 bases between them. CDR3 length: 14 residues. The CDR3 region has the DNA TGTGCCAGCAGAGACAGTCAAGTCTACAATGAGCAGTTCTTC. Translating it yields CASRDSQVYNEQFF.

This clone was detected once. The chain links TRBV10-3 to TRBJ2-7; TRBD2 is a possible D gene (7 bases). Per the germline V gene, CDR1 is ENHRY and CDR2 is SYGVKD. With 2 bases removed from V and 2 bases from J, the gap between germline ends came to 10 bases. This CDR3 is 14 amino acids long. In nucleotides, the CDR3 is TGTGCCATCAGTGAGCGGGGGGCCCCCTACGAGCAGTACTTC. Its translation is CAISERGAPYEQYF.

This chain uses TRBV6-5 with TRBJ2-1, with 8 bases fitting TRBD2. The CDR3 has 14 amino acids. Germline V gene lookup returns CDR1 MNHEY and CDR2 SVGAGI. V lost 6 bases to trimming and J lost 6 bases; unmatched junction nucleotides: 7. The CDR3 spells CASSPPRGGNEQFF. The CDR3 DNA sequence: TGTGCCAGCAGCCCCCCCCGGGGGGGCAATGAGCAGTTCTTC.

This chain connects TRBV5-6 to TRBJ1-4; 7 bases map to TRBD1. The CDR3 runs 17 residues. Germline CDR1 and CDR2: SGHDT and YYEEEE. The ends lost 4 bases at V and 4 bases at J; junction bases unmatched: 13. CDR3 DNA sequence: TGTGCCAGCAGCCCAAAAAACCGGGACAGTGATAATGAAAAACTGTTTTTT. It encodes CASSPKNRDSDNEKLFF.

The CDR3 DNA reads as TGTGCCAGCAGCTCCATTACCGGTTCCAACGTCCTGACTTTC. Protein: CASSSITGSNVLTF. The V gene is TRBV11-2, the J gene TRBJ2-6; D gene uncertain. The germline V gene has CDR1 SGHAT and CDR2 FQNNGV. CDR3 length: 14 residues. Trimming took off 4 bases at V and 8 bases at J, with 12 bases between the two ends. The whole variable domain, remainder taken from reference TRBV11-2 and TRBJ2-6, is EAGVAQSPRYKIIEKRQSVAFWCNPISGHATLYWYQQILGQGPKLLIQFQNNGVVDDSQLPKDRFSAERLKGVDSTLKIQPAKLEDSAVYLCASSSITGSNVLTFGAGSRLTVL.